This T cell receptor beta chain was sequenced in a study of radiotherapy plus CTLA-4 blockade in lung cancer. Here immunoSEQ multiplex PCR was the method, and the copy in TCRdb shows in-frame clones only, minus some. The sample comprises 50,000 to 60,000 clones, 70% to 85% of which are singletons, and approximately 6.1% rests with the top ten. The CDR3 sequence is 14 residues long. Germline lookup yields CDR1 SGHNT and CDR2 YYREEE (reference sequence). V lost 4 bases to trimming and J lost 8 bases, with 18 bases between them. Ipilimumab-mediated CTLA-4 blockade plus focal radiation was given to patients having chemo-refractory metastatic non-small-cell lung cancer.

This clonotype originated in a human donor with non-small cell lung cancer whose response to radiotherapy plus ipilimumab could not be evaluated. V gene TRBV5-4 combines with J gene TRBJ1-2; D perhaps matches TRBD1 (5 bases). Sequenced here: peripheral blood, sampled from a patient treated with radiotherapy plus ipilimumab. The CDR3 is CASSPGRVGRGYTF. Here the CDR3 DNA reads TGTGCCAGCAGCCCCGGCAGGGTTGGTCGCGGCTACACCTTC.